One and the same sample provided the 30 T cell receptor beta chains below, sequenced in a study of T-cell reconstitution after alpha-beta-depleted transplantation in children. It was with unique molecular identifiers that the TCRbeta library was prepared. MiXCR, applied by TCRdb to the PCR reads, yields one record per CDR3 protein. The table includes hundreds of thousands of distinct CDR3 sequences, about a tenth detected once. The material sequenced was PBMCs from the stem cell graft donor, taken from the stem cell graft. The receptors shown here come from a human donor who donated a stem cell graft to a child with SCID.

This clonotype appeared a few times. V is TRBV12-3 or TRBV12-4 and J is TRBJ2-3; 10 nucleotides align to TRBD2. The CDR3 is made up of 16 amino acids. V dropped 6 bases and J dropped 2; count of bases not matched to a gene: 8. Here the CDR3 DNA reads TGTGCCAGCAGCTATATGCTAGCGGGGGACACAGATACGCAGTATTTT. Protein: CASSYMLAGDTDTQYF.

The rearrangement joins TRBV6-1 to TRBJ1-2, with D perhaps matching TRBD1 (6 bases). The V end lost 3 bases, the J end lost 6 bases, and 14 bases lay between the germline ends. There are 14 residues in the CDR3. Germline V CDR1 and CDR2: MNHNS, SASEGT. CDR3 bases: TGTGCCAGCAGTGACCTGGGGGGGCGTGATGGCTACACCTTC. It yields the protein CASSDLGGRDGYTF.

V gene TRBV5-1 combines with J gene TRBJ2-5; no reliable D call. The V gene lost 1 base and the J gene lost 5 bases, with 18 bases spanning the gap. This CDR3 region has 16 residues. The germline CDR1 and CDR2 sequences are SGHRS and YFSETQ. CDR3 protein: CASSLSLSPTVETQYF. CDR3 DNA: TGCGCCAGCAGCTTGTCTCTGAGTCCTACCGTGGAGACCCAGTACTTC. The entire variable domain, with the rest obtained from reference TRBV5-1 and TRBJ2-5, is as follows: KAGVTQTPRYLIKTRGQQVTLSCSPISGHRSVSWYQQTPGQGLQFLFEYFSETQRNKGNFPGRFSGRQFSNSRSEMNVSTLELGDSALYLCASSLSLSPTVETQYFGPGTRLLVL.

This clonotype has ten or more counts. The V gene is TRBV5-1, the J gene TRBJ2-3, with 7 positions matching TRBD2. The trim removed 4 bases at V and 4 bases at J, leaving 18 bases unmatched. This CDR3 region has 18 residues. The germline gives CDR1 SGHRS, CDR2 YFSETQ. The CDR3 reads CASSTVGLPLEVSDTQYF. The CDR3, as DNA: TGCGCCAGCAGCACGGTGGGACTACCACTCGAGGTATCAGATACGCAGTATTTT.

This clonotype was seen a few times. This chain connects TRBV6-1 to TRBJ2-3; D possibly matches TRBD1 or TRBD2 (5 bases each). Germline CDR1 is MNHNS and CDR2 is SASEGT. V was trimmed by 6 bases and J by 1 base, leaving 23 bases between them. CDR3 length: 18 residues. CDR3 coding DNA: TGTGCCAGCAGCCCAGACAGTCGGGCTCGGGGAGGCACAGATACGCAGTATTTT. Protein product: CASSPDSRARGGTDTQYF.

This clonotype has ten or more counts. This chain joins TRBV2 and TRBJ2-7; TRBD2 aligns across 13 bases. The CDR3 has 14 residues. After removal of 5 bases from V and 4 bases from J, the junction contained 2 bases not matched to a gene. CDR1 is SNHLY and CDR2 is FYNNEI in the germline V gene. CDR3 loop: CASSWTSGGYEQYF. Written as DNA, the CDR3 is TGTGCCAGCAGTTGGACTAGCGGGGGTTACGAGCAGTACTTC.

This clonotype appeared a few times. The rearrangement links TRBV10-1 to TRBJ2-3; 10 positions match TRBD1. CDR3 length: 17 residues. Losses at the gene ends were 4 bases for V and 4 bases for J; bases not matched to a gene: 11. Germline V gene sequence: CDR1 WNHNN, CDR2 SYGVQD (reference sequence). CDR3 DNA: TGCGCCAGCAGTGGACAGGGGGCAATCGTTTCATCAGATACGCAGTATTTT. Its translation: CASSGQGAIVSSDTQYF.

The chain links TRBV12-3 or TRBV12-4 to TRBJ1-1; D ambiguous. The germline V and J ends were trimmed by 4 bases and 1 base, with 7 bases remaining between them. The CDR3 contains 13 residues. The CDR3 here is CASSWEENTEAFF. Here the CDR3 DNA reads TGTGCCAGCAGTTGGGAGGAGAACACTGAAGCTTTCTTT.

The chain combines TRBV12-3 or TRBV12-4 with TRBJ2-3; 10 bases agree with TRBD2. Trimming at V came to 3 bases and at J to 5 bases, leaving 8 bases not matched to a gene. This CDR3 contains 16 residues. In nucleotides, the CDR3 is TGTGCCAGCAGTTTTATAGCGGGGGGCCGGGGAGATACGCAGTATTTT. This codes for CASSFIAGGRGDTQYF.

This clonotype was observed a few times. The chain combines TRBV10-3 with TRBJ2-1; no clear D. The V gene's germline CDR1 is ENHRY and CDR2 SYGVKD. V was clipped by 0 bases and J by 4 bases, with 7 bases between them. This CDR3 is 14 amino acids long. The DNA for the CDR3 is TGTGCCATCAGTGAGTCAGTGGGATACAATGAGCAGTTCTTC. Translated, it gives CAISESVGYNEQFF.

This clonotype was found a few times. The chain links TRBV6-5 to TRBJ2-3; the match to TRBD2 covers 8 bases. Per the germline V gene, CDR1 is MNHEY and CDR2 is SVGAGI. Germline trimming cut 4 bases from V and 1 base from J; bases unmatched to any gene: 10. The CDR3 contains 17 residues. CDR3 amino acids: CASSSAPSGGGTDTQYF. DNA of the CDR3: TGTGCCAGCAGTTCCGCCCCAAGCGGGGGTGGCACAGATACGCAGTATTTT.

This clonotype turned up a few times. This chain connects TRBV28 to TRBJ1-5; D is perhaps TRBD1 (5 bases). The CDR3 runs 16 residues. Trimming left V 3 bases short and J 3 bases short, with 15 bases between. The V gene's germline CDR1 is MDHEN and CDR2 SYDVKM. CDR3 loop: CASSLSDKGINQPQHF. CDR3 nucleotides: TGTGCCAGCAGTTTGTCGGACAAGGGGATCAATCAGCCCCAGCATTTT.

This sequence joins TRBV5-1 and TRBJ2-4; D possibly corresponds to TRBD1 (5 bases). The CDR3 runs to 15 residues. With 1 base removed from V and 1 base from J, the gap between germline ends came to 9 bases. CDR1 and CDR2 from the germline V gene are SGHRS and YFSETQ. In nucleotides, the CDR3 is TGCGCCAGCAGCTTGAGGGGCGCGGCCAAAAACATTCAGTACTTC. This translates into CASSLRGAAKNIQYF.

This clonotype was counted ten times or more. The genes are TRBV3-1 and TRBJ1-2; D call uncertain. The CDR3 is 14 residues long. V gave up 0 bases and J gave up 4 bases, with 9 bases separating them. The V gene's germline CDR1 is LGHDT and CDR2 YNNKEL (reference sequence). The CDR3 DNA reads as TGTGCCAGCAGCCAAGAGGGCAGTCCCTATGGCTACACCTTC. Amino acids: CASSQEGSPYGYTF.

This chain connects TRBV5-1 to TRBJ2-7; the match to TRBD1 covers 11 bases. Trimming took 5 bases from V and 5 from J; bases not matched to a gene: 3. The CDR3 sequence is 13 residues long. Looked up from germline, CDR1 is SGHRS and CDR2 is YFSETQ. DNA of the CDR3: TGCGCCAGCAGAGGACAGGGGGCCAACGAGCAGTACTTC. Amino acids: CASRGQGANEQYF.

In its sample, this clonotype was seen a few times. This chain joins TRBV6-5 and TRBJ2-3; D is unclear. Trimming stripped 0 bases from V and 1 base from J, with 8 bases between. Germline lookup yields CDR1 MNHEY and CDR2 SVGAGI. The CDR3 is made up of 15 amino acids. The CDR3 DNA reads as TGTGCCAGCAGTTACTCAGCAGATCGCACAGATACGCAGTATTTT. Translated: CASSYSADRTDTQYF.

This clonotype was counted only a few times. The chain uses TRBV11-2 and TRBJ2-3; D possibly corresponds to TRBD2 (6 bases). Germline CDR1 SGHAT, CDR2 FQNNGV. CDR3 length: 14 residues. Trimming left V 4 bases short and J 4 bases short, with 12 bases between. The CDR3 region is CASSSVTRADTQYF. The CDR3 DNA reads as TGTGCCAGCAGCTCCGTGACTAGAGCAGATACGCAGTATTTT.

V is TRBV10-3 and J is TRBJ2-5; either TRBD1 or TRBD2 may supply D (5 bases each). CDR1 is ENHRY and CDR2 is SYGVKD in the germline V gene. Trimming shortened V by 2 bases and J by 6 bases, and 13 bases separated the two germline ends. This CDR3 comprises 14 residues. The CDR3 nucleotides read TGTGCCATCAGTGAGAGCGGCAGGGAAAAGACCCAGTACTTC. This codes for CAISESGREKTQYF.

This clonotype was picked up a small number of times. The chain carries TRBV2 and TRBJ2-3; D not certain. V was shortened by 4 bases and J by 4 bases, with 9 bases between the two germline ends. From germline, CDR1 is SNHLY and CDR2 FYNNEI. This CDR3 region has 13 residues. CDR3 sequence (DNA): TGTGCCAGCAGTGCTGTATTGTCAGATACGCAGTATTTT. It is translated as CASSAVLSDTQYF.

The chain combines TRBV7-9 with TRBJ2-2, with TRBD1 matching 9 bases. CDR3 size: 15 residues. Germline-derived CDR1 and CDR2 are SEHNR and FQNEAQ (reference sequence). The V gene end was trimmed by 6 bases and the J gene end by 3 bases; junction bases not matched to a gene: 5. The CDR3 DNA reads TGTGCCAGCAGACTGGGACAGGGAGACACCGGGGAGCTGTTTTTT. It encodes CASRLGQGDTGELFF.

This clonotype was seen ten or more times. The genes are TRBV19 and TRBJ2-1; D may correspond to TRBD1 or TRBD2 (5 bases each). CDR1 and CDR2 from the germline V gene are LNHDA and SQIVND (reference sequence). The CDR3 has 12 residues. Trimming left V 3 bases short and J 9 bases short, with 9 bases between. This CDR3 reads CASSISGTEQFF. The CDR3 DNA sequence: TGTGCCAGTAGTATCTCTGGGACTGAGCAGTTCTTC.

This clonotype was detected only a few times. J is TRBJ2-7 and V is TRBV6-5, with D maybe TRBD2 (5 bases). Germline V lookup: CDR1 MNHEY, CDR2 SVGAGI. The CDR3 covers 16 residues. Trimming shortened V by 0 bases and J by 0 bases, and 12 bases separated the two germline ends. CDR3 loop: CASSYSNLARSYEQYF. Here the CDR3 DNA reads TGTGCCAGCAGTTACTCGAATTTAGCGCGCTCCTACGAGCAGTACTTC.

This clonotype has only a few counts. The chain joins TRBV5-1 to TRBJ1-1; 8 bases match TRBD1. J gave up 8 bases and V 4 bases, and 13 bases lay outside the gene matches. The germline V gene has CDR1 SGHRS and CDR2 YFSETQ. The CDR3 loop spans 15 amino acids. In DNA, the CDR3 is TGCGCCAGCAGCCTCCTACCGCAGGGGGCGGCGGAAGCTTTCTTT. This translates into CASSLLPQGAAEAFF.

This clonotype came up a few times. The chain uses TRBV20-1 and TRBJ2-4; TRBD1 matches 7 bases. J gave up 0 bases and V 3 bases, and 2 bases lay outside the gene matches. Germline CDR1 and CDR2: DFQATT and SNEGSKA (reference sequence). The CDR3 runs 14 residues. The CDR3 loop is CSARDRSAKNIQYF. The CDR3 region has the DNA TGCAGTGCTAGGGACAGGTCAGCCAAAAACATTCAGTACTTC.

This clonotype was counted only a few times. The chain couples TRBV7-3 to TRBJ2-1; 7 bases are a match to TRBD2. CDR1 SGHTA and CDR2 FQGTGA come from the germline V gene. The J segment lost 5 bases and the V segment lost 0 bases, leaving 13 bases of the junction unmatched. The CDR3 extends over 18 amino acids. This chain's CDR3 is CASSLTPTPAGYNNEQFF. CDR3 sequence (DNA): TGTGCCAGCAGCTTAACCCCTACCCCAGCGGGGTATAACAATGAGCAGTTCTTC.

Concerning this clonotype itself: An end of the junction differs from the germline gene, which may be a read error. The chain is built from TRBV20-1 and TRBJ2-3, with D perhaps TRBD1 or TRBD2 (5 bases each). The CDR3 is 15 amino acids. Looked up from germline, CDR1 is DFQATT and CDR2 is SNEGSKA (reference sequence). Here the CDR3 reads CCAARGARSADTQYF. The CDR3 DNA reads TGCTGTGCTGCTCGTGGGGCTCGTAGCGCAGATACGCAGTATTTT.

This chain joins TRBV7-7 and TRBJ2-2; 7 bases map to TRBD1. The CDR3 sequence is 15 residues long. Germline assignment: CDR1 SSHAT and CDR2 FNYEAQ (reference sequence). V shed 5 bases and J 5 bases; nucleotides not matched to a gene: 8. The CDR3 protein is CASSPDIQGTGELFF. CDR3 coding DNA: TGTGCCAGCAGCCCGGACATACAGGGGACCGGGGAGCTGTTTTTT.

This clonotype came up a few times. This chain uses TRBV2 with TRBJ2-6, with 8 bases lining up with TRBD2. The CDR3 totals 16 residues. The V segment lost 4 bases and the J segment 3 bases; nucleotides outside the gene matches: 5. CDR1 SNHLY and CDR2 FYNNEI come from the germline V gene. Here the CDR3 reads CASSAGGRGGANVLTF. For the CDR3, the DNA is TGTGCCAGCAGTGCGGGGGGGCGCGGTGGGGCCAACGTCCTGACTTTC.

The V and J genes are TRBV7-9 and TRBJ2-7, with TRBD1 identical over 9 bases. The length of the CDR3 is 16 residues. V was clipped by 0 bases and J by 3 bases; unmatched bases: 6. Germline V gene sequence: CDR1 SEHNR, CDR2 FQNEAQ (reference sequence). The CDR3 is CASSLAKRDRDYEQYF. Written as DNA, the CDR3 is TGTGCCAGCAGCTTAGCGAAGAGGGACAGGGACTACGAGCAGTACTTC.

The CDR3 nucleotides read TGTGCCAGCAGCCTAGAGAAGGACAGCGGGGGTTTTAACTATGGCTACACCTTC. It encodes CASSLEKDSGGFNYGYTF. The chain is built from TRBV7-8 and TRBJ1-2; D may be TRBD1 (6 bases). V was cut by 5 bases and J by 1 base, with 23 bases left in between. Germline CDR1 SGHVS, CDR2 FQNEAQ. The CDR3 has 18 residues.